This T cell receptor (beta chain) derives from a study of cytomegalovirus exposure and HLA in healthy donors. Across the study: From HLA-typed donors, an early data release held some 91 million unique TCRs.

Concerning this clone itself: Its antigen remains unknown.

The CDR3 is made up of 15 amino acids. Germline V CDR1 and CDR2: MNHEY, SMNVEV (reference sequence). V shed 5 bases and J shed 8 bases, with 21 bases lying between them. Study-wide points: Over 150 TCR beta chains were listed as cytomegalovirus-associated. The study dropped some indistinguishable V segments, TRBV6-2 and TRBV6-3 among them.

PCR employed 60 Vbeta and 13 Jbeta primers. Under the authors' procedure: About 11 million of some 80 million unique TCR beta chains were shared, per a later count. Sequencing used immunoSEQ multiplex PCR; TCRdb keeps in-frame clones, though not all of them. V, J and clone size are taken as reported in that table, and D and trimming were inferred from the DNA itself. The data hold about 70,000 clones, with roughly 80% observed a single time. V is TRBV27 and J is TRBJ1-1; D is possibly TRBD1 (5 bases). This sequence originates from a girl aged 10-17 years in good health and CMV-seropositive. The sample taken for sequencing was PBMCs. The DNA for the CDR3 is TGTGCCAGCAGTGTCCTAGGGGCACTACAAGAAGAAGCTTTCTTT. It specifies CASSVLGALQEEAFF.